The rows below give T cell receptor beta chains drawn from one sample of a study of T cells in Graves' hyperthyroidism and ophthalmopathy. One entry per CDR3 protein, called by TCRdb with MiXCR from the multiplex PCR reads. The table has about 520,000 distinct CDR3 sequences, approximately 25% seen once. The sequenced material came from blood. These receptors all come from a woman aged 25 to 39 with Graves' ophthalmopathy. The CDR3 runs from the conserved cysteine through the conserved F or W. A D gene is named only where the DNA matches it firmly. Size is omitted from some rows. Given values are once, few, many or a class for expanded clones.

J gene: TRBJ1-3
clone size: few
V gene: TRBV20-1
D gene: NA
CDR3 DNA: TGCAGTGGGACAGACGCTTTGTTAAACACCATATATTTT
CDR3 protein: CSGTDALLNTIYF

J gene: TRBJ2-5
clone size: many
V gene: TRBV20-1
D gene: NA
CDR3 DNA: TGCAGTGCCCCCTCGGGGGGCTGGACGGAGACCCAGTACTTC
CDR3 protein: CSAPSGGWTETQYF

J gene: TRBJ1-1
clone size: many
V gene: TRBV6-1
D gene: NA
CDR3 DNA: TGTGCCAGCAGGAGGGACCGTCAAACTATGAACACTGAAGCTTTCTTT
CDR3 protein: CASRRDRQTMNTEAFF

J gene: TRBJ2-7
clone size: many
V gene: TRBV6-2/TRBV6-3
D gene: NA
CDR3 DNA: TGTGCCAGCAGTTACTCCCCAGTCCGACAGAACTACGGCTACGAGCAGTACTTC
CDR3 protein: CASSYSPVRQNYGYEQYF

J gene: TRBJ2-4
clone size: NA
V gene: TRBV12-3/TRBV12-4
D gene: TRBD1
CDR3 DNA: TGTGCCAGCAGTTTAGAGGCAGGGGGCTTAGGGGAGGCCAAAAACATTCAGTACTTC
CDR3 protein: CASSLEAGGLGEAKNIQYF

J gene: TRBJ1-4
clone size: many
V gene: TRBV12-3/TRBV12-4
D gene: NA
CDR3 DNA: TGTGCCAGCAGTACAGGGTTGGAGAATGAAAAACTGTTTTTT
CDR3 protein: CASSTGLENEKLFF

J gene: TRBJ2-7
clone size: NA
V gene: TRBV6-2/TRBV6-3
D gene: NA
CDR3 DNA: TGTGCCAGCAGCCTTTATGGGGCTCGCGAGCAGTACTTC
CDR3 protein: CASSLYGAREQYF

J gene: TRBJ2-2
clone size: NA
V gene: TRBV7-9
D gene: NA
CDR3 DNA: TGTGCCAGCACCCTGACTTCCCCCGGAACCGGGGAGCTGTTTTTT
CDR3 protein: CASTLTSPGTGELFF

J gene: TRBJ1-5
clone size: NA
V gene: TRBV27
D gene: NA
CDR3 DNA: TGTGCCAGCAGTCCCTCCCCTACCAATCAGCCCCAGCATTTT
CDR3 protein: CASSPSPTNQPQHF

J gene: TRBJ1-2
clone size: many
V gene: TRBV12-3/TRBV12-4
D gene: NA
CDR3 DNA: TGTGCCAGCAGTTTAATGGTAGGGGCTAACTATGGCTACACCTTC
CDR3 protein: CASSLMVGANYGYTF

J gene: TRBJ2-2
clone size: NA
V gene: TRBV12-3/TRBV12-4
D gene: NA
CDR3 DNA: TGTGCCACCCGTGGGGCGGAGAACACCGGGGAGCTGTTTTTT
CDR3 protein: CATRGAENTGELFF

J gene: TRBJ1-5
clone size: many
V gene: TRBV20-1
D gene: NA
CDR3 DNA: TGCAGTGCTAGAGATTCCGGTCAGCCCCAGCATTTT
CDR3 protein: CSARDSGQPQHF

J gene: TRBJ1-2
clone size: NA
V gene: TRBV18
D gene: TRBD1
CDR3 DNA: TGTGCCAGCTCACAACAGGACAGGGGCTATGGCTACACCTTC
CDR3 protein: CASSQQDRGYGYTF

J gene: TRBJ2-5
clone size: many
V gene: TRBV12-3/TRBV12-4
D gene: TRBD1
CDR3 DNA: TGTGCCAGCAGTTTAGCGGGGGGACAGGGGGTGAGGCGCCAAGAGACCCAGTACTTC
CDR3 protein: CASSLAGGQGVRRQETQYF

J gene: TRBJ1-1
clone size: NA
V gene: TRBV6-2/TRBV6-3
D gene: TRBD1
CDR3 DNA: TGTGCCAGCAGGCGATACCGGGACAGGGTGAACACTGAAGCTTTCTTT
CDR3 protein: CASRRYRDRVNTEAFF

J gene: TRBJ2-5
clone size: NA
V gene: TRBV5-1
D gene: NA
CDR3 DNA: TGCGCCGGCAGCTTCCAAGAGACCCAGTACTTC
CDR3 protein: CAGSFQETQYF

J gene: TRBJ2-7
clone size: NA
V gene: TRBV7-9
D gene: NA
CDR3 DNA: TGTGCCAGCCGAACCGGGGAGCCCGAGCAGTACTTC
CDR3 protein: CASRTGEPEQYF

J gene: TRBJ1-3
clone size: many
V gene: TRBV12-3/TRBV12-4
D gene: NA
CDR3 DNA: TGTGCCAGCAGTCAATGGGAGGGAAACACCATATATTTT
CDR3 protein: CASSQWEGNTIYF

J gene: TRBJ2-2
clone size: few
V gene: TRBV3-1
D gene: NA
CDR3 DNA: TGTGCCAGCAGCCAAGTTAACACCGGGGAGCTGTTTTTT
CDR3 protein: CASSQVNTGELFF

J gene: TRBJ1-1
clone size: many
V gene: TRBV7-3
D gene: NA
CDR3 DNA: TGTGCCAGCAGCCCAGGGGTACTTAGGGACACTGAAGCTTTCTTT
CDR3 protein: CASSPGVLRDTEAFF

J gene: TRBJ2-7
clone size: NA
V gene: TRBV18
D gene: NA
CDR3 DNA: TGTGCCAGCTCACCGGCGGATACCACCCGAACCTACGAGCAGTACTTC
CDR3 protein: CASSPADTTRTYEQYF

J gene: TRBJ1-1
clone size: few
V gene: TRBV9
D gene: TRBD1
CDR3 DNA: TGTGCCAGCAGCGAAGACAGGGTGAACACTGAAGCTTTCTTT
CDR3 protein: CASSEDRVNTEAFF

J gene: TRBJ1-1
clone size: NA
V gene: TRBV6-1
D gene: NA
CDR3 DNA: TGTGCCAGCAGCGGGAGAGAGAACACTGAAGCTTTCTTT
CDR3 protein: CASSGRENTEAFF

J gene: TRBJ2-7
clone size: many
V gene: TRBV6-2/TRBV6-3
D gene: NA
CDR3 DNA: TGTGCCAGCAGCCACCGGGACTCGAGGTACGAGCAGTACTTC
CDR3 protein: CASSHRDSRYEQYF

J gene: TRBJ2-5
clone size: few
V gene: TRBV7-3
D gene: NA
CDR3 DNA: TGTGCCAGCAGCTTATCTCCGGGGTCAAAGACCCAGTACTTC
CDR3 protein: CASSLSPGSKTQYF

J gene: TRBJ1-1
clone size: few
V gene: TRBV7-9
D gene: NA
CDR3 DNA: TGTGCCAGCAGCTTAGTGGTGTCGGACACTGAAGCTTTCTTT
CDR3 protein: CASSLVVSDTEAFF

J gene: TRBJ2-7
clone size: NA
V gene: TRBV6-1
D gene: NA
CDR3 DNA: TGTGCCAGCAGTCAGGGGCGATTCTACGAGCAGTACTTC
CDR3 protein: CASSQGRFYEQYF

J gene: TRBJ2-7
clone size: NA
V gene: TRBV6-2/TRBV6-3
D gene: NA
CDR3 DNA: TGTGCCAGCACCTTGAACAGGGCCAGCGAGCAGTACTTC
CDR3 protein: CASTLNRASEQYF

J gene: TRBJ1-1
clone size: NA
V gene: TRBV11-2
D gene: NA
CDR3 DNA: TGTGCCAGCAGCTTAGTTGGGGGGGGCGGCTTCTTT
CDR3 protein: CASSLVGGGGFF

J gene: TRBJ1-2
clone size: NA
V gene: TRBV6-1
D gene: NA
CDR3 DNA: TGTGCCAGCAGAGACGGCGACAGCAAGAACTATGGCTACACCTTC
CDR3 protein: CASRDGDSKNYGYTF

J gene: TRBJ1-3
clone size: many
V gene: TRBV11-3
D gene: NA
CDR3 DNA: TGTGCCACTCGGGACGGCGGGTCTGGAAACACCATATATTTT
CDR3 protein: CATRDGGSGNTIYF

J gene: TRBJ1-1
clone size: many
V gene: TRBV24-1
D gene: NA
CDR3 DNA: TGTGCCACCAGCAACAGGGAAGGGACTGAAGCTTTCTTT
CDR3 protein: CATSNREGTEAFF

J gene: TRBJ1-1
clone size: few
V gene: TRBV4-1
D gene: NA
CDR3 DNA: TGCGCCAGCAGCCAAGGGAGGATGACAGCCATGAACACTGAAGCTTTCTTT
CDR3 protein: CASSQGRMTAMNTEAFF

J gene: TRBJ2-7
clone size: few
V gene: TRBV7-2
D gene: TRBD1
CDR3 DNA: TGTGCCAGCAGCTTAGCGCCGACAGGGGGAGCCTACGAGCAGTACTTC
CDR3 protein: CASSLAPTGGAYEQYF

J gene: TRBJ1-2
clone size: few
V gene: TRBV12-3/TRBV12-4
D gene: NA
CDR3 DNA: TGTGCCAGCAGTTCGGGCGGCTCCCGGGGCTACACCTTC
CDR3 protein: CASSSGGSRGYTF

J gene: TRBJ2-5
clone size: NA
V gene: TRBV2
D gene: TRBD2
CDR3 DNA: TGTGCCAGCAGTCGGACTAGCGGGGGCCGCCAAGAGACCCAGTACTTC
CDR3 protein: CASSRTSGGRQETQYF

J gene: TRBJ1-1
clone size: NA
V gene: TRBV6-5
D gene: NA
CDR3 DNA: TGTGCCAGCAGTTACCGGGAGGGGGAATGGGAAGCTTTCTTT
CDR3 protein: CASSYREGEWEAFF

J gene: TRBJ2-7
clone size: NA
V gene: TRBV5-1
D gene: TRBD2
CDR3 DNA: TGCGCCAGCAGCGAATGGACTAGCGGGGTTACCGAGCCGTACTTC
CDR3 protein: CASSEWTSGVTEPYF

J gene: TRBJ1-1
clone size: many
V gene: TRBV12-3/TRBV12-4
D gene: NA
CDR3 DNA: TGTGCCAGCAGTTTGGCAGGGAAGTTTGAGGGAGCTTTCTTT
CDR3 protein: CASSLAGKFEGAFF

J gene: TRBJ2-2
clone size: few
V gene: TRBV2
D gene: NA
CDR3 DNA: TGTGCCAGCAGGGACGGTTACATCACCGGGGAGCTGTTTTTT
CDR3 protein: CASRDGYITGELFF

J gene: TRBJ1-5
clone size: NA
V gene: TRBV27
D gene: NA
CDR3 DNA: TGTGCCAGCAGTCTCGGGACACCCAATCAGCCCCAGCATTTT
CDR3 protein: CASSLGTPNQPQHF

J gene: TRBJ1-5
clone size: NA
V gene: TRBV20-1
D gene: NA
CDR3 DNA: TGCAGTGCGGGGCCTCAGGGGTTGGAAAGCAATCAGCCCCAGCATTTT
CDR3 protein: CSAGPQGLESNQPQHF

J gene: TRBJ1-1
clone size: many
V gene: TRBV18
D gene: NA
CDR3 DNA: TGTGCCAGCTCACCCGGGGCGCGTAACACTGAAGCTTTCTTT
CDR3 protein: CASSPGARNTEAFF

J gene: TRBJ1-2
clone size: NA
V gene: TRBV12-3/TRBV12-4
D gene: TRBD1
CDR3 DNA: TGTGCCAGTCACAGGGGGCTGGGATATGGCTACACCTTC
CDR3 protein: CASHRGLGYGYTF

J gene: TRBJ1-2
clone size: many
V gene: TRBV9
D gene: TRBD1
CDR3 DNA: TGTGCCAGCAGCGCCCGACAGGGTGTCAACTATGGCTACACCTTC
CDR3 protein: CASSARQGVNYGYTF

J gene: TRBJ2-7
clone size: few
V gene: TRBV5-1
D gene: NA
CDR3 DNA: TGCGCCAGCAGCCCGGACCGGGACAAAGGCTCCTACGAGCAGTACTTC
CDR3 protein: CASSPDRDKGSYEQYF

J gene: TRBJ2-7
clone size: NA
V gene: TRBV30
D gene: NA
CDR3 DNA: TGTGCCTGGAGTCGTCCCGGGACCTTCCTCGGCGACGAGCAGTACTTC
CDR3 protein: CAWSRPGTFLGDEQYF

J gene: TRBJ2-7
clone size: NA
V gene: TRBV6-1
D gene: NA
CDR3 DNA: TGTGCCGGGGGCAAGGGCTCCTTCTACGAGCAGTACTTC
CDR3 protein: CAGGKGSFYEQYF

J gene: TRBJ1-1
clone size: many
V gene: TRBV12-3/TRBV12-4
D gene: TRBD1
CDR3 DNA: TGTGCCAGCAGTTTCACAGGGGACACTGAAGCTTTCTTT
CDR3 protein: CASSFTGDTEAFF

J gene: TRBJ1-2
clone size: NA
V gene: TRBV4-1
D gene: NA
CDR3 DNA: TGCGCCAGCAGCCCCCTAGAGGGAGTCAGAAGGGGCTACACCTTC
CDR3 protein: CASSPLEGVRRGYTF

J gene: TRBJ2-7
clone size: many
V gene: TRBV6-1
D gene: NA
CDR3 DNA: TGTGCCAGTAGCGCTGGACAGCCCTACGAGCAGTACTTC
CDR3 protein: CASSAGQPYEQYF

J gene: TRBJ1-1
clone size: once
V gene: TRBV5-6
D gene: NA
CDR3 DNA: TGTGCCAGCAGCCTCCTCCTCGGGGGAGCTTTCTTT
CDR3 protein: CASSLLLGGAFF